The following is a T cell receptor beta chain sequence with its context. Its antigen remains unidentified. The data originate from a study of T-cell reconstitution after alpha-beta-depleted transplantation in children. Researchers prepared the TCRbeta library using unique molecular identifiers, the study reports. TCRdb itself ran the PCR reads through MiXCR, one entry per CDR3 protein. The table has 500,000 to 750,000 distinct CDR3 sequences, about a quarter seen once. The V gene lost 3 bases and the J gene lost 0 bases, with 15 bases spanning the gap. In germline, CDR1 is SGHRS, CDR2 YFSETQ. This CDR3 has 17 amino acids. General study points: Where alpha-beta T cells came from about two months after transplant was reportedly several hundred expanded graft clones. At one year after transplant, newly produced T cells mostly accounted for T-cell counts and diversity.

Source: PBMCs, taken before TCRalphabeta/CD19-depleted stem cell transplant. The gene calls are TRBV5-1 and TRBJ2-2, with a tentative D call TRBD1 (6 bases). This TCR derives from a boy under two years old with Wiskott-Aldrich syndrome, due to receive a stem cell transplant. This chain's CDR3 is CASSSGTNYPNTGELFF. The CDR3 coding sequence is TGCGCCAGCAGCTCGGGGACAAACTACCCGAACACCGGGGAGCTGTTTTTT.